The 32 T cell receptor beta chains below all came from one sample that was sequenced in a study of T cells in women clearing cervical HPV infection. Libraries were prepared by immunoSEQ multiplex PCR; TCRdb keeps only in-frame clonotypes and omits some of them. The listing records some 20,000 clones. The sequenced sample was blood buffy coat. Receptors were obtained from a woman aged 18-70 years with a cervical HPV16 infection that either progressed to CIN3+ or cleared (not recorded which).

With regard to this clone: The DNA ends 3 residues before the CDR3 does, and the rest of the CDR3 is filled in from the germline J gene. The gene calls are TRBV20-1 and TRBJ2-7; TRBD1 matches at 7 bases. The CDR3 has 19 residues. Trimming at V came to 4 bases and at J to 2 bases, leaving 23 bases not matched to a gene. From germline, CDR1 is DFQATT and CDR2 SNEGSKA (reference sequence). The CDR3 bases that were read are TGCAGTGCTAAAGGGGACCTTCCGGACAGGCCCACCCCCCCCTACGAG. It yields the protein CSAKGDLPDRPTPPYE. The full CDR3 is CSAKGDLPDRPTPPYEQYF.

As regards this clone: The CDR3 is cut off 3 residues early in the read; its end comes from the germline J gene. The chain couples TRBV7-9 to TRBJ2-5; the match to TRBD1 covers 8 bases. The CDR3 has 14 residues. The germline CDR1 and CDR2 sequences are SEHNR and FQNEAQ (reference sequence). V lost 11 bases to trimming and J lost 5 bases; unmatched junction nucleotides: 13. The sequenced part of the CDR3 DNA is TGTGCCGGGGGACGGACAGGGCTGGGGGAGACC. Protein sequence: CAGGRTGLGET. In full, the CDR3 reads CAGGRTGLGETQYF.

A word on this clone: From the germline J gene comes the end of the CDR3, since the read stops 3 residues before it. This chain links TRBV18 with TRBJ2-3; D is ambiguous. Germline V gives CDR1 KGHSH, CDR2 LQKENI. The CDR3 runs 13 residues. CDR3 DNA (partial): TGTGCCAGCTCACGATCAGGCAATCAGCCG. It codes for CASSRSGNQP. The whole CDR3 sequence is CASSRSGNQPQYF.

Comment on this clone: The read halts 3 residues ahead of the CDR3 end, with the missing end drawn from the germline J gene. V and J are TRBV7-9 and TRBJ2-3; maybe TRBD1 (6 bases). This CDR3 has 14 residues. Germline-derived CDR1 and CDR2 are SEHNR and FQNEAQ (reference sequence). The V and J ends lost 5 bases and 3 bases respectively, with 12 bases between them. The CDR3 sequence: CASSTSGQTDTQYF. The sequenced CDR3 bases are TGTGCCAGCAGCACTTCCGGACAGACAGATACG. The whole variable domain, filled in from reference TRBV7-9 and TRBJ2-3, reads DTGVSQNPRHKITKRGQNVTFRCDPISEHNRLYWYRQTLGQGPEFLTYFQNEAQLEKSRLLSDRFSAERPKGSFSTLEIQRTEQGDSAMYLCASSTSGQTDTQYFGPGTRLTVL.

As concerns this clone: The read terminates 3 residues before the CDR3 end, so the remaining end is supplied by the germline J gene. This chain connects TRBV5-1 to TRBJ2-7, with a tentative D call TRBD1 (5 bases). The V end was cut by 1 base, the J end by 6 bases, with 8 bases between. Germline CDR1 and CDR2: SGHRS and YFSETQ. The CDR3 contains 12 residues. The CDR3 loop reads CASSLQGSEQYF. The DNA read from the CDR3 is TGCGCCAGCAGCTTGCAGGGATCCGAG.

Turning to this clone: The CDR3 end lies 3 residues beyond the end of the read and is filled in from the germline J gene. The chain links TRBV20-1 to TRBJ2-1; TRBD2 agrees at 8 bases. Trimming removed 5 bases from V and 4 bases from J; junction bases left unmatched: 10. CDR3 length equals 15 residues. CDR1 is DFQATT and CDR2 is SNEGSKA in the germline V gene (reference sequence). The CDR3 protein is CSAPTSPGGYNEQFF. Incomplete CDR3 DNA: TGCAGTGCTCCAACTAGCCCGGGGGGGTACAATGAG.

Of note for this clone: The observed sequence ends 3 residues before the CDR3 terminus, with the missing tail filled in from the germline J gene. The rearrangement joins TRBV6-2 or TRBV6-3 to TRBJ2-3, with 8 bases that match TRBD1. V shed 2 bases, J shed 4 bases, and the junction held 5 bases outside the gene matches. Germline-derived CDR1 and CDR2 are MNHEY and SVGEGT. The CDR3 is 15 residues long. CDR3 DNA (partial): TGTGCCAGCAGTTACCAGGACAGGGCGGCAGATACG. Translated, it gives CASSYQDRAADT. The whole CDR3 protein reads CASSYQDRAADTQYF.

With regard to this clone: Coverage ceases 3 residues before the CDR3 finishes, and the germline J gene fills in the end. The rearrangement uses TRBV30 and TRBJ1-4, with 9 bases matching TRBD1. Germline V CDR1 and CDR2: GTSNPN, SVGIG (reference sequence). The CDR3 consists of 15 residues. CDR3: CAWSVRQGGNSPLFF. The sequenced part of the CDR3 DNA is TGTGCCTGGAGTGTCCGACAGGGGGGCAATTCACCA.

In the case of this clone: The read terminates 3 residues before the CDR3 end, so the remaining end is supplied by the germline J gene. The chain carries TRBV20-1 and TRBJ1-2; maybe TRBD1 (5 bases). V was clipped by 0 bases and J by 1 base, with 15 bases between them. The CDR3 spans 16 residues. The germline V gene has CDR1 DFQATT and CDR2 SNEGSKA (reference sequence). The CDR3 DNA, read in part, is TGCAGTGCTAGAGATGGGGCAGGGATACTTAACTATGGC. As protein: CSARDGAGILNYG. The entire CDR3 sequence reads CSARDGAGILNYGYTF.

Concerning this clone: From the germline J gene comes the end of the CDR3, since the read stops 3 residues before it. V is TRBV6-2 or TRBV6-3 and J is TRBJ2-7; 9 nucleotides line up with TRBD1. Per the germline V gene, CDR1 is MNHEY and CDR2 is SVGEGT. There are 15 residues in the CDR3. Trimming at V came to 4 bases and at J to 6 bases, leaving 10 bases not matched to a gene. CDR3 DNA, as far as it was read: TGTGCCAGCAGTTCTCCCCGGGACAGGGCCCTCGAG. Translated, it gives CASSSPRDRALE. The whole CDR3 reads CASSSPRDRALEQYF.

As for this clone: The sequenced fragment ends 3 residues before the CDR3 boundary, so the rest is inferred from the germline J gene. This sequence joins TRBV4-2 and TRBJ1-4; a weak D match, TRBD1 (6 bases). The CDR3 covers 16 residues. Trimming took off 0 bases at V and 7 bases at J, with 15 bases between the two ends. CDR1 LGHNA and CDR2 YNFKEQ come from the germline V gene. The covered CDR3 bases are TGTGCCAGCAGCCAAGAGGGGGGGCCGGTAGTTGAAAAA. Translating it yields CASSQEGGPVVEK. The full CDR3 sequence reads CASSQEGGPVVEKLFF.

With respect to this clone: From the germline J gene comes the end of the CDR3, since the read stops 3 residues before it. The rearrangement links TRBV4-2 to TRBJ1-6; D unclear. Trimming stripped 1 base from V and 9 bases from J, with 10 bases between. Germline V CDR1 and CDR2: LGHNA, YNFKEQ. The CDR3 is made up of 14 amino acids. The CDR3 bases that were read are TGTGCCAGCAGCCAAGGCGAGACAACTTCACCC. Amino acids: CASSQGETTSP. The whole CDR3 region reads CASSQGETTSPLHF.

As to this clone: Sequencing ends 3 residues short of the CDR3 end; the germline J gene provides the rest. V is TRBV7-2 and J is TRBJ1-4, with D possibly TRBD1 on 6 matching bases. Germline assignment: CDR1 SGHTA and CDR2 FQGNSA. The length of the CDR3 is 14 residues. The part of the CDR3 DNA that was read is TGTGCCAGCAGCTCCCCCACGGGGGGGCGCGCA. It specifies CASSSPTGGRA. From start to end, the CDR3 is CASSSPTGGRALFF.

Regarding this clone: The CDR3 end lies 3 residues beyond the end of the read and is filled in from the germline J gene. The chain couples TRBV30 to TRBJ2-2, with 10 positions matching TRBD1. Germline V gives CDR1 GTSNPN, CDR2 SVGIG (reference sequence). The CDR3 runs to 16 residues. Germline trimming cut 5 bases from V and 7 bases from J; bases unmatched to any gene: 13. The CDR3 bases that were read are TGTGCCTGGTGGGACAGGGGACCGGGTTTGGTCGGGGAG. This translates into CAWWDRGPGLVGE. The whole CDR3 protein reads CAWWDRGPGLVGELFF.

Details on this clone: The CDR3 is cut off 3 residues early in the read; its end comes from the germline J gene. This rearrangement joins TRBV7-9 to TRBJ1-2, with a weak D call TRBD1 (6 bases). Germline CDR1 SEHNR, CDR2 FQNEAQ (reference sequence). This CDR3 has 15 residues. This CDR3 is CASSPPDRENYDYTF. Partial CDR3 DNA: TGTGCCAGCAGCCCACCGGACAGAGAGAACTACGAC.

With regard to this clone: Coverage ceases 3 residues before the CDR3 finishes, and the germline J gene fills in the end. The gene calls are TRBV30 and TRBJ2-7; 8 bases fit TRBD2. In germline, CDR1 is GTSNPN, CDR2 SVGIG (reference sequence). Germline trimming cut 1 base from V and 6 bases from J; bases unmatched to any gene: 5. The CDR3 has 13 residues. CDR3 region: CAWSDGGAPEQYF. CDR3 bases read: TGTGCCTGGAGTGACGGGGGGGCCCCCGAG. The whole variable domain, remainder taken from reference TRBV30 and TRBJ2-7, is SQTIHQWPATLVQPVGSPLSLECTVEGTSNPNLYWYRQAAGRGLQLLFYSVGIGQISSEVPQNLSASRPQDRQFILSSKKLLLSDSGFYLCAWSDGGAPEQYFGPGTRLTVT.

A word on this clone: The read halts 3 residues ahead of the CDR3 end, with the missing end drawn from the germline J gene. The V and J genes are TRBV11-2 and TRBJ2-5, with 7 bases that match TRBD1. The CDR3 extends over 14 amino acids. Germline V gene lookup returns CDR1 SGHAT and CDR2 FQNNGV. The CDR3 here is CASSIDRVADTQYF. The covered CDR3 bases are TGTGCCAGCAGCATCGACAGGGTAGCAGATACC.

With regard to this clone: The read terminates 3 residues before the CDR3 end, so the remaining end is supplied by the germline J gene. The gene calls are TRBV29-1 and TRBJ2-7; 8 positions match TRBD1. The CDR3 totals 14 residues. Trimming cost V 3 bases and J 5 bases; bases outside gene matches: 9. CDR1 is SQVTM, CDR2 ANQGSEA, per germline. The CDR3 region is CSVDRTGNFDEQYF. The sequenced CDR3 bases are TGCAGCGTTGACCGGACAGGGAATTTCGACGAG.

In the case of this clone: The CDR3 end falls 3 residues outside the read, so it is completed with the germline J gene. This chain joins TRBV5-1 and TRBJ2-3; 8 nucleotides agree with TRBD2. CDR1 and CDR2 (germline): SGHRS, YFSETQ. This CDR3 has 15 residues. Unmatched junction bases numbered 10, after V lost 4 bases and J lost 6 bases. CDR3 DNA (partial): TGCGCCAGCAGCGGGGGGACTAGTCGGCTGGATACG. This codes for CASSGGTSRLDT. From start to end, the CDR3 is CASSGGTSRLDTQYF.

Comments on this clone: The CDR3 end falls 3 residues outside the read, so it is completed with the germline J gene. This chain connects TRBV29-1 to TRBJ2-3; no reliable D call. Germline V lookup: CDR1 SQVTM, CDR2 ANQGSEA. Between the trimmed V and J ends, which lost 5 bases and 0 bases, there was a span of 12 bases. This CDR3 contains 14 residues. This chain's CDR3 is CSVRGSRSTDTQYF. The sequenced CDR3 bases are TGCAGCGTTCGCGGCTCCCGAAGCACAGATACG.

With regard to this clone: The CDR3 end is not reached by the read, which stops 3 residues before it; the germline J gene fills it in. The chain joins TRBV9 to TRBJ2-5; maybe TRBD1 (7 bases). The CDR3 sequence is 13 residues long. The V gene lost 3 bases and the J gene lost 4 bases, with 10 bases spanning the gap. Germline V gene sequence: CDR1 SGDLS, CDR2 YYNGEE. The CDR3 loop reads CASSGQGGETQYF. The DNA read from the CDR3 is TGTGCCAGCAGCGGACAGGGAGGAGAGACC.

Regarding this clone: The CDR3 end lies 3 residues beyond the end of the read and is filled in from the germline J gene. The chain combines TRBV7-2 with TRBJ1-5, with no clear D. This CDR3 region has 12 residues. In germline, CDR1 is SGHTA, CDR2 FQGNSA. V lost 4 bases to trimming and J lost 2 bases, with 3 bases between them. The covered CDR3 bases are TGTGCCAGCAGCTCCGGCAATCAGCCC. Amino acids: CASSSGNQP. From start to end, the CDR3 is CASSSGNQPQHF.

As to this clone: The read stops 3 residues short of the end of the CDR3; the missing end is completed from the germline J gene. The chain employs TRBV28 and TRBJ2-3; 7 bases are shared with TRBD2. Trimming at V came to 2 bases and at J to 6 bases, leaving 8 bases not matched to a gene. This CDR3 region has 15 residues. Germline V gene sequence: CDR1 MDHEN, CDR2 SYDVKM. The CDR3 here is CASSLPEGRVDTQYF. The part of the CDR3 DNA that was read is TGTGCCAGCAGTTTACCGGAGGGGAGGGTGGATACG.

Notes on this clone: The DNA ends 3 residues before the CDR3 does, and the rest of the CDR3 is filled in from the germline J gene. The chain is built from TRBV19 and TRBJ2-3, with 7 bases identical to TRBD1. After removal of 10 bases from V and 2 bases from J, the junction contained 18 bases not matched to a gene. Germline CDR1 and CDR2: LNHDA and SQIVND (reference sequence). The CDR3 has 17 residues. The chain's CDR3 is CANVGSTKGQFTDTQYF. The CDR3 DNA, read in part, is TGTGCCAACGTGGGCTCAACCAAGGGACAGTTCACAGATACG. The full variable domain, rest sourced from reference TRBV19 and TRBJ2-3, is DGGITQSPKYLFRKEGQNVTLSCEQNLNHDAMYWYRQDPGQGLRLIYYSQIVNDFQKGDIAEGYSVSREKKESFPLTVTSAQKNPTAFYLCANVGSTKGQFTDTQYFGPGTRLTVL.

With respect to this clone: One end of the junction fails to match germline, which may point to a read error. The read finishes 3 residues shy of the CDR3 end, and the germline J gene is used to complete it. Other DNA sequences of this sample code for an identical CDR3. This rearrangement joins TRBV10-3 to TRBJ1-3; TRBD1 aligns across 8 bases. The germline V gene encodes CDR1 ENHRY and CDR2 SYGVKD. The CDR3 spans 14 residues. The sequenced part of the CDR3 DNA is TGTGCCATCACCAAGGACAGGGTTGGAAACACG. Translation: CAITKDRVGNT. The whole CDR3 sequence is CAITKDRVGNTIYF.

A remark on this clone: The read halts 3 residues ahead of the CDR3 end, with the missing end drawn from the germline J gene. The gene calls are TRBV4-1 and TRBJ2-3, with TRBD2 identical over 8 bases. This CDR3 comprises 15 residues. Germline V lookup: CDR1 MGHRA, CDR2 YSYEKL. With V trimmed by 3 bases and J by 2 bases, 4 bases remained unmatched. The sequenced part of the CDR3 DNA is TGCGCCAGCAGCCAGACTAGCGTGAACACAGATACG. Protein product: CASSQTSVNTDT. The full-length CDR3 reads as CASSQTSVNTDTQYF.

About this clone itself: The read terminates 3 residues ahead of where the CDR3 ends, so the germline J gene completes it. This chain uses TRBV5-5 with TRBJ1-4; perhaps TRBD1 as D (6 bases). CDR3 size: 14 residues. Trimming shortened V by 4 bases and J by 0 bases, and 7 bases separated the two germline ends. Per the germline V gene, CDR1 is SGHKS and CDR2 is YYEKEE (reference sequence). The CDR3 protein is CASSRQATNEKLFF. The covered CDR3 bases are TGTGCCAGCAGCCGACAGGCAACTAATGAAAAA.

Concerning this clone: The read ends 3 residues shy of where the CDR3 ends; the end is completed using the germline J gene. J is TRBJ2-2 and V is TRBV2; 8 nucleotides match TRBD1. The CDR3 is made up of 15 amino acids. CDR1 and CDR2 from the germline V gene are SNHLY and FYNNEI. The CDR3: CASSVGDRNNEKLFF. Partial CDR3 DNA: TGTGCCAGCAGTGTAGGGGACAGGAACAATGAAAAG.

The CDR3 region is CATSREAGGRETQYF. The DNA read from the CDR3 is TGTGCCACCAGCAGAGAAGCAGGGGGCCGGGAGACC. This sequence joins TRBV15 and TRBJ2-5; 8 bases are a match to TRBD1. The read gets to within 3 residues of the CDR3 end, and the germline J gene fills in the rest. This CDR3 is built from 15 residues. Germline values: CDR1 LNHNV, CDR2 YYDKDF (reference sequence). After removal of 0 bases from V and 5 bases from J, the junction contained 5 bases not matched to a gene. The full variable domain, rest sourced from reference TRBV15 and TRBJ2-5, is DAMVIQNPRYQVTQFGKPVTLSCSQTLNHNVMYWYQQKSSQAPKLLFHYYDKDFNNEADTPDNFQSRRPNTSFCFLDIRSPGLGDTAMYLCATSREAGGRETQYFGPGTRLLVL.

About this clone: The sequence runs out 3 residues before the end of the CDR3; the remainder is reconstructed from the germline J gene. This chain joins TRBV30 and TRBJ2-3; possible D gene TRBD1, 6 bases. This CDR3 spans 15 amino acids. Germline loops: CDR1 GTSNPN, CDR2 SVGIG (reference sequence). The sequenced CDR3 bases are TGTGCCTGGAGTGTAGGACAGTATAGCAATCAGCCG. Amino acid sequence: CAWSVGQYSNQP. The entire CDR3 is CAWSVGQYSNQPQYF.

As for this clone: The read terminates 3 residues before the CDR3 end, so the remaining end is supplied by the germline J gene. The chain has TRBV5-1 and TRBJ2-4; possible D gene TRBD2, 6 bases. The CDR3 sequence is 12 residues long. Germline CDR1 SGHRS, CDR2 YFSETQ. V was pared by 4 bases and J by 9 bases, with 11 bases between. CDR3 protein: CASSDPEGIQYF. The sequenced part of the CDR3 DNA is TGCGCCAGCAGCGACCCGGAGGGCATT.

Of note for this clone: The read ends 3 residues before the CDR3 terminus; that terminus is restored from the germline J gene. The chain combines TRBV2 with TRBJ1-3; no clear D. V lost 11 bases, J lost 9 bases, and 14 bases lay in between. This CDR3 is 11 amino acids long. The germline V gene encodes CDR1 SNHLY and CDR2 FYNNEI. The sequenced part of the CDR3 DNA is TGTGCCGTATTAGGCCGGGGCACC. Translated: CAVLGRGT. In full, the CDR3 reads CAVLGRGTIYF. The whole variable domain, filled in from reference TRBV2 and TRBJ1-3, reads EPEVTQTPSHQVTQMGQEVILRCVPISNHLYFYWYRQILGQKVEFLVSFYNNEISEKSEIFDDQFSVERPDGSNFTLKIRSTKLEDSAMYFCAVLGRGTIYFGEGSWLTVV.